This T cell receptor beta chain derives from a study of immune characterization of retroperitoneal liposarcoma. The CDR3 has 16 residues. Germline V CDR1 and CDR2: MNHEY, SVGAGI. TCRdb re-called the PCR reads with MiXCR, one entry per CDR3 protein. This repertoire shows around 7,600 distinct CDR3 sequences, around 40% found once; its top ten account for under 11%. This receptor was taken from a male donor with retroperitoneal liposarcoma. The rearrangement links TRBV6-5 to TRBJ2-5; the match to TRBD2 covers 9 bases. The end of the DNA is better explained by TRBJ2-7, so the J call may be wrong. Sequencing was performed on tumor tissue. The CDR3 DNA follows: TGTGCCAGCAGTTACGGTTGGGCTAGCGGGATAAACGAGCAGTACTTC. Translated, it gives CASSYGWASGINEQYF.